This T cell receptor beta chain derives from a study of cytomegalovirus exposure and HLA in healthy donors. In the study overall: Of several hundred genotyped donors, around 84% clustered with self-reported Caucasian donors.

General observations from the study: Sequencing likely produced, as an artifact, a cluster of highly shared sequence variants. In vitro confirmation showed three CMV-associated chains to be CMV antigen specific.

In the PCR, 60 Vbeta and 13 Jbeta primers were used. TCRdb's copy holds only in-frame clones and misses some; the assay was immunoSEQ multiplex PCR. The sample holds 98,000 or so clones, 76% seen once. The CDR3 has 12 residues. Trimming cost V 4 bases and J 5 bases, with 8 bases left between them. Germline V lookup: CDR1 MGHDK, CDR2 SYGVNS. Turning to this clone: Antigen specificity is unknown.

The V and J genes are TRBV25-1 and TRBJ2-5, with no clear D. This receptor was identified in a man in his forties in good health and CMV-seronegative. Sequencing used PBMCs. Here the CDR3 reads CASSAGRETQYF. As DNA, the CDR3 is TGTGCCAGCAGTGCCGGCAGGGAGACCCAGTACTTC.